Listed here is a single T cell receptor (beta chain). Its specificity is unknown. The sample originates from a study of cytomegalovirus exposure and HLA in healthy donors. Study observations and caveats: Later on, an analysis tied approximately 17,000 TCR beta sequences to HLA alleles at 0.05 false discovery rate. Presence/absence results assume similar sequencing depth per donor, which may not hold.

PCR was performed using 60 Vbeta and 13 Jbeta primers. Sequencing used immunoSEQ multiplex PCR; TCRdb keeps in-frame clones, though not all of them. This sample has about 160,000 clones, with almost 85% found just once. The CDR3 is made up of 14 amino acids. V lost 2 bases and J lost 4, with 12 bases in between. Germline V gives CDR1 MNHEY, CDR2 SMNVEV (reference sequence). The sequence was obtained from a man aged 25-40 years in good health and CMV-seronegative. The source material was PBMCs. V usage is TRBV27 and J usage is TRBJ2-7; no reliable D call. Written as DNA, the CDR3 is TGTGCCAGCAGTTTACGAGGCACCGGATACGAGCAGTACTTC. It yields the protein CASSLRGTGYEQYF.